This is a list of T cell receptor beta chains from one sample in a study of beta chain features in type 1 diabetes. Method: immunoSEQ multiplex PCR; TCRdb's copy keeps in-frame clones and lacks some. The table includes approximately 46,000 clones, approximately 40% detected once. Sequenced material: stem cell memory CD4+ T cells from blood. The receptors here all came from a man aged 25 to 40 with type 1 diabetes. Each CDR3 is given with its conserved first and last residue. Fields, in order: V gene, clone size, J gene, D gene, CDR3 protein, CDR3 DNA. D genes are given only for firm matches. Expanded clones are given a class, and other clones once, few, many or no size at all.

>TRBV7-2|-|TRBJ2-3|TRBD2
CASSLLAGGTQYF
TGTGCCAGCAGCTTGTTAGCGGGAGGTACGCAGTATTTT
>TRBV5-1|-|TRBJ2-2|-
CASSLLTGNTGELFF
TGCGCCAGCAGCTTGTTGACAGGGAACACCGGGGAGCTGTTTTTT
>TRBV18|-|TRBJ1-1|-
CASSSGEYTEAFF
TGTGCCAGCTCATCAGGGGAGTACACTGAAGCTTTCTTT
>TRBV10-3|-|TRBJ1-5|-
CAISESRVPRGPQHF
TGTGCCATCAGTGAGTCGAGGGTTCCCAGGGGGCCCCAGCATTTT
>TRBV9|-|TRBJ2-1|TRBD2
CASSVFAGGSSYNEQFF
TGTGCCAGCAGCGTATTTGCGGGAGGGAGCTCCTACAATGAGCAGTTCTTC
>TRBV7-2|-|TRBJ2-3|TRBD2
CASSSGGAGAPDTQYF
TGTGCCAGCAGCTCCGGGGGAGCGGGAGCTCCAGATACGCAGTATTTT
>TRBV6-6|-|TRBJ1-5|TRBD1
CASRSGQGSNQPQHF
TGTGCCAGCAGATCCGGACAGGGGAGCAATCAGCCCCAGCATTTT
>TRBV5-1|-|TRBJ2-7|-
CASSLGVSIYEQYF
TGCGCCAGCAGCTTGGGAGTTAGCATCTACGAGCAGTACTTC
>TRBV2|-|TRBJ1-5|-
CASKIVAGPQPQHF
TGTGCCAGCAAGATCGTGGCAGGGCCTCAGCCCCAGCATTTT
>TRBV18|-|TRBJ2-7|-
CASAGTDYEQYF
TGTGCCAGCGCCGGGACTGATTACGAGCAGTACTTC
>TRBV4-2|-|TRBJ2-1|TRBD2
CASSQDLAGIREQFF
TGTGCCAGCAGCCAAGATCTAGCGGGAATACGAGAGCAGTTCTTC
>TRBV6-5|few|TRBJ1-2|TRBD1
CASRYTGQGRIGYTF
TGTGCCAGCAGATACACCGGACAGGGCCGTATTGGCTACACCTTC
>TRBV9|-|TRBJ2-2|-
CASSVAGSNTGELFF
TGTGCCAGCAGCGTTGCAGGGTCGAACACCGGGGAGCTGTTTTTT
>TRBV29-1|-|TRBJ1-2|-
CSVERWIGTSTNYGYTF
TGCAGCGTTGAACGGTGGATCGGGACAAGCACTAACTATGGCTACACCTTC
>TRBV5-1|few|TRBJ2-3|-
CASSLGAFSPGVTQYF
TGCGCCAGCAGCTTGGGGGCCTTTTCCCCTGGTGTTACGCAGTATTTT
>TRBV27|-|TRBJ2-7|TRBD2
CASRSGSWDSYEQYF
TGTGCCAGCAGGAGCGGGAGCTGGGACTCCTACGAGCAGTACTTC
>TRBV15|few|TRBJ2-1|TRBD2
CATGRVYNEQFF
TGTGCCACCGGGAGGGTCTACAATGAGCAGTTCTTC
>TRBV11-2|-|TRBJ2-2|-
CASSLDRERPGELFF
TGTGCCAGCAGCTTAGATAGGGAGCGGCCCGGGGAGCTGTTTTTT
>TRBV27|few|TRBJ2-7|TRBD1
CASSSPTGTGVYEQYF
TGTGCCAGCAGTTCCCCAACCGGGACAGGGGTGTACGAGCAGTACTTC
>TRBV25-1|few|TRBJ2-2|TRBD1
CASRRQGARTGELFF
TGTGCCAGCAGAAGACAGGGGGCCCGAACCGGGGAGCTGTTTTTT
>TRBV5-8|-|TRBJ1-5|-
CASRHLVGDQPQHF
TGTGCCAGCAGACATCTAGTAGGGGATCAGCCCCAGCATTTT
>TRBV6-6|-|TRBJ2-7|TRBD1
CASRQGLGEQYF
TGTGCCAGCAGACAGGGGTTGGGCGAGCAGTACTTC